The source of this TCR beta chain is a study of identical twins (dated by TCRdb to 2016 to 2017). Study-level background: To test whether fetal clonotypes persist, the study used deep sequencing on TCR alpha and beta repertoires from monozygotic twins, unrelated adults of various ages, and cord blood. To rule out contamination, replicate twin experiments were performed at different times with different library preparation protocols. Study-wide conclusions, independent of this receptor: Out-of-frame TCR alpha sequences shared between twins showed an excess of low generation-probability sequences compared with coincidental sharing between unrelated individuals. Conclusions relied on cross-sectional statistical analysis, since the same donors could not be followed over many years. Out-of-frame TCR alpha sharing in monozygotic twins was systematically underestimated by recombination models, whereas sharing between unrelated individuals was in agreement with the recombination models. Excess twin sharing in beta out-of-frame sequences was weaker because fewer shared sequences lowered the signal-to-noise ratio. Invariant T cells such as MAIT and iNKT could partly confound zero-insertion analyses, although diverse VJ usage argued against such confounding for most clonotypes. Abundant cord blood beta clonotypes carried fewer insertions; young adult naive repertoires showed a weaker similar trend, while memory repertoires showed none.

Preparation of the library involved 5' RACE. Sequencer: Illumina HiSeq 2000. A universal primer binding site was added through template switching, and the final cDNA carried a unique molecular identifier so that TCR cDNA molecules could be counted accurately. Specific primers in the conserved constant-segment region were used to synthesize first-strand cDNA for the TCR alpha and beta chains. To control for contamination, each cDNA library was double barcoded with a SMART-Mk sample barcode plus Illumina barcodes. TruSeq adapter sequences along with Illumina sample barcodes were introduced in two successive PCR steps. The TCR alpha and beta cDNA libraries were sequenced on the Illumina HiSeq platform using custom primers. Per the source publication's procedure: Raw reads were processed with MiGEC to extract unique molecular identifiers, and MiXCR was used to determine CDR3 positions. For each individual, recombination models were inferred using an EM algorithm with the repgenHMM and IGoR tools. The tcR package in R was used for shared clonotype analysis, with sharing normalized by the product of cloneset sizes. Out-of-frame nonproductive sequences were analyzed to study raw recombination free of thymic and clonal selection effects. TCRdb reran the public reads through fastp at Q25 and MiXCR, keeping productive beta chains. A single entry per CDR3 protein holds the most common genes and DNA from its merged rows. The V and J calls were determined by TCRdb, not by the authors. This sample has approximately 500,000 distinct CDR3 sequences in its table, and 15% of those were observed once. The ten top clones hold roughly 0.42% of the sample.

All donors were healthy Caucasians. The twin cohort consisted of three pairs of female monozygotic twins, all aged about 18 to 29 years. Positive isolation kits from Invitrogen were used to isolate CD4+ and CD8+ T cell populations. The sample holds a few counts of this clonotype. Its antigen is currently not known. One base away there is no much larger clone; base qualities are not given. This sample was also put to use in a study of yellow fever vaccine responses in identical twins. As noted in the second study: The T cell response to vaccination in identical twins was reported by the authors to appear partly convergent and partly personalized. In the study, vaccine-responding T cell clones were precisely tracked in identical twins.

The specimen was CD4+ T cells sorted from blood. This TCR came from a woman aged 18 to 35 in good health.

The DNA reads TGTGCCAGCAGTTCTCCCGTGGCAGGGGGGAATGAGCAGTTCTTC. Translated, this gives CASSSPVAGGNEQFF. The receptor chain draws on TRBV28 and TRBJ2-1, and possibly TRBD1, on 7 matching bases. V loses 4 bases of germline sequence and J loses 7 bases, and the interval between the two ends is 17 bases. CDR1 is given as MDHEN and CDR2 as SYDVKM, both from the germline V gene. Including cysteine and phenylalanine, the CDR3 has 15 amino acids. Only the CDR3 DNA stays, 45 bases, in frame from base 1. The reference TRBV28 and TRBJ2-1 proteins fill in what lies around the CDR3, so the full variable domain reads DVKVTQSSRYLVKRTGEKVFLECVQDMDHENMFWYRQDPGLGLRLIYFSYDVKMKEKGDIPEGYSVSREKKERFSLILESASTNQTSMYLCASSSPVAGGNEQFFGPGTRLTVL.